One sample yielded the 21 T cell receptor beta chains listed below, sequenced in a study of blood T cell repertoires in COVID-19. This table comes from immunoSEQ multiplex PCR, and its TCRdb copy is limited to in-frame clones, with some not included. This sample has 200,000 to 250,000 clones, with 80% to 85% found just once. The sequenced material came from peripheral blood. These receptors came from a woman under 30 with acute or convalescent COVID-19.

The chain links TRBV6-4 to TRBJ2-3; 11 bases line up with TRBD2. CDR3 size: 16 residues. Trimming at V came to 2 bases and at J to 4 bases, leaving 5 bases not matched to a gene. The germline CDR1 and CDR2 sequences are MRHNA and SNTAGT. DNA of the CDR3: TGTGCCAGCAGTGACGGGCTAGCGGGAGGATCAGATACGCAGTATTTT. As protein: CASSDGLAGGSDTQYF.

The chain recombines TRBV18 with TRBJ2-7; 8 positions agree with TRBD1. Germline V lookup: CDR1 KGHSH, CDR2 LQKENI. The CDR3 extends over 15 amino acids. The V segment lost 4 bases and the J segment 5 bases; nucleotides outside the gene matches: 10. The CDR3 region is CASSQQGGELNEQYF. CDR3 nucleotides: TGTGCCAGCTCACAACAGGGGGGCGAATTAAACGAGCAGTACTTC.

CDR3 residues: CASSPRDEKLFF. The DNA for the CDR3 is TGTGCCAGCTCACCACGAGATGAAAAACTGTTTTTT. This chain joins TRBV18 and TRBJ1-4; no reliable D call. The V gene's germline CDR1 is KGHSH and CDR2 LQKENI. The V and J ends lost 1 base and 6 bases respectively, with 3 bases between them. This CDR3 comprises 12 residues.

The V call is TRBV7-6, the J call TRBJ2-1, with D unresolved. Germline CDR1 SGHVS, CDR2 FNYEAQ. The CDR3 is 14 amino acids. Trimming cost V 2 bases and J 7 bases, with 12 bases left between them. The CDR3 sequence: CASSLPYPENEQFF. The CDR3 nucleotides are TGTGCCAGCAGCTTACCATATCCGGAGAATGAGCAGTTCTTC.

The chain is built from TRBV6-5 and TRBJ2-1; D is unclear. This CDR3 contains 14 residues. Germline CDR1 and CDR2: MNHEY and SVGAGI. Trimming removed 2 bases at V and 4 bases at J, with 9 bases between. Here the CDR3 DNA reads TGTGCCAGCAGTTACATGGCCCGATACAATGAGCAGTTCTTC. Translating it yields CASSYMARYNEQFF.

In DNA form, the CDR3 reads TGTGCCACACACCTCTCTGGAAACACCATATATTTT. It is translated as CATHLSGNTIYF. The chain is built from TRBV30 and TRBJ1-3; no clear D gene. The germline V and J ends were trimmed by 8 bases and 0 bases, with 8 bases remaining between them. The CDR3 runs 12 residues. Germline V gene data show CDR1 as GTSNPN and CDR2 as SVGIG (reference sequence). Filled out from reference TRBV30 and TRBJ1-3, the complete variable domain reads SQTIHQWPATLVQPVGSPLSLECTVEGTSNPNLYWYRQAAGRGLQLLFYSVGIGQISSEVPQNLSASRPQDRQFILSSKKLLLSDSGFYLCATHLSGNTIYFGEGSWLTVV.

This chain connects TRBV9 to TRBJ2-7; 10 nucleotides agree with TRBD2. J gave up 6 bases and V 0 bases, and 3 bases lay outside the gene matches. Looked up from germline, CDR1 is SGDLS and CDR2 is YYNGEE. The CDR3 runs to 14 residues. The CDR3 DNA is TGTGCCAGCAGCGTAGCTAGCGGGAGCAGCGAGCAGTACTTC. Its protein product is CASSVASGSSEQYF.

This clone was detected ten times or more. This chain joins TRBV10-3 and TRBJ2-7; D is perhaps TRBD2 (6 bases). V lost 4 bases and J 5 bases, leaving 12 bases between the germline ends. CDR3 length: 13 amino acids. Germline CDR1 and CDR2: ENHRY and SYGVKD. CDR3 nucleotide sequence: TGTGCCATCAGTGGCCAGGGAGGAGACGAGCAGTACTTC. Amino acid sequence: CAISGQGGDEQYF.

The rearrangement links TRBV6-6 to TRBJ2-3; D remains unclear. V was cut by 3 bases and J by 2 bases, with 9 bases left in between. Germline lookup yields CDR1 MNHNY and CDR2 SVGAGI (reference sequence). The CDR3 has 14 amino acids. CDR3 protein: CASSYMKHTDTQYF. The CDR3 region has the DNA TGTGCCAGCAGTTATATGAAGCACACAGATACGCAGTATTTT.

The gene calls are TRBV6-5 and TRBJ2-3, with 8 bases fitting TRBD1. The V segment lost 0 bases and the J segment 2 bases; nucleotides outside the gene matches: 4. Germline values: CDR1 MNHEY, CDR2 SVGAGI. The CDR3 sequence is 16 residues long. The CDR3 is CASSYSQGAPTDTQYF. DNA of the CDR3: TGTGCCAGCAGTTACTCGCAGGGGGCGCCCACAGATACGCAGTATTTT.

This clone showed up just once. The V and J genes are TRBV7-9 and TRBJ2-2; 9 nucleotides align to TRBD2. The CDR3 length is 16 residues. Germline trimming cut 0 bases from V and 7 bases from J; bases unmatched to any gene: 6. CDR1 is SEHNR, CDR2 FQNEAQ, per germline (reference sequence). The CDR3 region is CASSLAGLAGNGELFF. In DNA form, the CDR3 reads TGTGCCAGCAGCTTAGCTGGGCTAGCGGGAAACGGGGAGCTGTTTTTT.

The chain uses TRBV7-8 and TRBJ2-7; 7 bases are shared with TRBD2. The V gene end was trimmed by 0 bases and the J gene end by 2 bases; junction bases not matched to a gene: 1. The length of the CDR3 is 14 residues. CDR1 is SGHVS and CDR2 is FQNEAQ in the germline V gene. The chain's CDR3 is CASSLAGGAYEQYF. CDR3 sequence (DNA): TGTGCCAGCAGCTTAGCGGGGGGGGCCTACGAGCAGTACTTC. Together with reference TRBV7-8 and TRBJ2-7, the CDR3 gives the full variable domain: GAGVSQSPRYKVAKRGQDVALRCDPISGHVSLFWYQQALGQGPEFLTYFQNEAQLDKSGLPSDRFFAERPEGSVSTLKIQRTQQEDSAVYLCASSLAGGAYEQYFGPGTRLTVT.

In this sample, this clone turned up a few times. This chain connects TRBV7-8 to TRBJ1-3, with D maybe TRBD1 (5 bases). The V gene's germline CDR1 is SGHVS and CDR2 FQNEAQ. V was cut by 2 bases and J by 0 bases, with 11 bases left in between. This CDR3 comprises 16 residues. DNA for the CDR3: TGTGCCAGCAGCTTAACCACAGGTCTCTCTGGAAACACCATATATTTT. Protein sequence: CASSLTTGLSGNTIYF.

The chain combines TRBV28 with TRBJ2-7; D is ambiguous. Trimming removed 2 bases from V and 6 bases from J, with 5 bases in between. This CDR3 contains 11 residues. Germline V CDR1 and CDR2: MDHEN, SYDVKM. This CDR3 reads CASSLGREQYF. CDR3 bases: TGTGCCAGCAGTTTAGGGCGCGAGCAGTACTTC.

The chain couples TRBV27 to TRBJ2-1, with 8 nucleotides matching TRBD1. The junction had 4 bases not matched to a gene; V was cut back by 6 bases and J by 0 bases. The CDR3 contains 15 residues. The V gene's germline CDR1 is MNHEY and CDR2 SMNVEV (reference sequence). The CDR3 DNA reads as TGTGCCAGCAGCGAAGACAGGGGCTCCTACAATGAGCAGTTCTTC. Amino acid sequence: CASSEDRGSYNEQFF.

The V call is TRBV7-9, the J call TRBJ2-1; 8 bases align to TRBD2. Germline lookup yields CDR1 SEHNR and CDR2 FQNEAQ (reference sequence). V shed 4 bases and J 15 bases; nucleotides not matched to a gene: 17. This CDR3 comprises 15 residues. The CDR3 protein is CASSSPPIAGPSWFF. CDR3 in DNA: TGTGCCAGCAGCTCCCCCCCTATAGCGGGACCCTCGTGGTTCTTC.

The chain joins TRBV5-8 to TRBJ2-3; no definite D call. Germline CDR1 is SGHTS and CDR2 is YDEGEE. The CDR3 spans 14 residues. V was clipped by 4 bases and J by 4 bases, with 13 bases between them. The CDR3 region is CASSLYSSADTQYF. Here the CDR3 DNA reads TGTGCCAGCAGCCTGTATTCCTCGGCAGATACGCAGTATTTT.

This chain links TRBV14 with TRBJ1-2; no clear D gene. Germline values: CDR1 SGHDN, CDR2 FVKESK. The CDR3 totals 15 residues. V was clipped by 4 bases and J by 4 bases, with 16 bases between them. CDR3: CASSPGIGSPYGYTF. The CDR3 DNA is TGTGCCAGCAGCCCCGGTATAGGGAGCCCCTATGGCTACACCTTC.

This clone occurred once. The sample carries other DNA sequences with the same CDR3. V is TRBV28 and J is TRBJ1-1; the match to TRBD1 covers 9 bases. Germline V gene lookup returns CDR1 MDHEN and CDR2 SYDVKM. CDR3 length equals 14 residues. V lost 4 bases, J lost 4 bases, and 4 bases stayed unmatched. The CDR3 spells CASSSGQGGTEAFF. As DNA, the CDR3 is TGTGCCAGCAGTTCGGGACAGGGCGGCACTGAAGCTTTCTTT. The whole variable domain, filled in from reference TRBV28 and TRBJ1-1, reads DVKVTQSSRYLVKRTGEKVFLECVQDMDHENMFWYRQDPGLGLRLIYFSYDVKMKEKGDIPEGYSVSREKKERFSLILESASTNQTSMYLCASSSGQGGTEAFFGQGTRLTVV.

This chain joins TRBV9 and TRBJ1-1; TRBD1 matches 7 bases. V lost 4 bases to trimming and J lost 5 bases; unmatched junction nucleotides: 8. Germline V CDR1 and CDR2: SGDLS, YYNGEE. The CDR3 length is 14 residues. The CDR3, as DNA: TGTGCCAGCAGCCCCCAGACAGGGAGGACTGAAGCTTTCTTT. Its protein is CASSPQTGRTEAFF.

V usage is TRBV19 and J usage is TRBJ2-3, with 8 bases matching TRBD2. V shed 5 bases and J 1 base; nucleotides not matched to a gene: 2. The CDR3 loop spans 14 amino acids. Germline-derived CDR1 and CDR2 are LNHDA and SQIVND (reference sequence). The CDR3 DNA follows: TGTGCCAGTAGTCCACTAGCGGGCACAGATACGCAGTATTTT. It codes for CASSPLAGTDTQYF. The full variable domain, with the rest looked up from reference TRBV19 and TRBJ2-3, is DGGITQSPKYLFRKEGQNVTLSCEQNLNHDAMYWYRQDPGQGLRLIYYSQIVNDFQKGDIAEGYSVSREKKESFPLTVTSAQKNPTAFYLCASSPLAGTDTQYFGPGTRLTVL.